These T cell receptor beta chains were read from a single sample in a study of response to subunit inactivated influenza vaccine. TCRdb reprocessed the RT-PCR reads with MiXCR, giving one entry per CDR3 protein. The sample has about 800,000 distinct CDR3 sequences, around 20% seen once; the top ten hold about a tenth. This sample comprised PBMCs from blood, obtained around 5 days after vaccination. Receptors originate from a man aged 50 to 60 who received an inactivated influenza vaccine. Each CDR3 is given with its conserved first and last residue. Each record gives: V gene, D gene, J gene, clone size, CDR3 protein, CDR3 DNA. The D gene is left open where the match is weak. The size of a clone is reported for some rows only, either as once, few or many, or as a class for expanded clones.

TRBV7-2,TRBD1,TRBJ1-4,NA,CASSFRGGGLFF,TGTGCCAGCAGCTTCAGAGGGGGCGGACTGTTTTTT
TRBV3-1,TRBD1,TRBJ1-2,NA,CASSTRTGGGYTF,TGTGCCAGCAGCACCCGGACAGGGGGCGGCTACACCTTC
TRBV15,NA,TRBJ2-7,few,CATSRDLGSSSYEQYF,TGTGCCACCAGCAGAGATCTAGGGTCTAGCTCCTACGAGCAGTACTTC
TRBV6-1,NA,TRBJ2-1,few,CASSPTGTPPMGQFF,TGTGCCAGCAGTCCCACTGGGACACCTCCAATGGGGCAGTTCTTC
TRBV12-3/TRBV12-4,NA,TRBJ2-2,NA,CASSSPGGTAELFF,TGTGCCAGCAGTTCCCCTGGCGGAACCGCGGAGCTGTTTTTT
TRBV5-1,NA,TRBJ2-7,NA,CASSSGLLEQYF,TGCGCCAGCAGCTCGGGGCTTCTGGAGCAGTACTTC
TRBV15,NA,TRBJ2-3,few,CATSEHSTDTQYF,TGTGCCACCAGCGAACATAGCACAGATACGCAGTATTTT
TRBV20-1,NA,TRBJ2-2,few,CSAIDSPGTGELFF,TGCAGTGCTATAGACAGCCCCGGCACCGGGGAGCTGTTTTTT
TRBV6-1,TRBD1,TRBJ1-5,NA,CASRAGTGAQPQHF,TGTGCCAGCAGGGCTGGGACAGGAGCTCAGCCCCAGCATTTT
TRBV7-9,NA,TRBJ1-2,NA,CASSSAAFIYGYTF,TGTGCCAGCAGCTCCGCGGCGTTCATTTATGGCTACACCTTC
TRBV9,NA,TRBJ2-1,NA,CASSVDRINEQFF,TGTGCCAGCAGCGTAGACAGAATTAATGAGCAGTTCTTC
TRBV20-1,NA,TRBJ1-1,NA,CSARMRGVEAFF,TGCAGTGCTAGGATGAGAGGGGTTGAAGCTTTCTTT
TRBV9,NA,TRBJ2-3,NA,CASSVGGVRTDTQYF,TGTGCCAGCAGCGTAGGGGGAGTTCGGACAGATACGCAGTATTTT
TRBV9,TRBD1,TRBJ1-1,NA,CASSVATGEGEAFF,TGTGCCAGCAGCGTAGCTACAGGGGAAGGTGAAGCTTTCTTT
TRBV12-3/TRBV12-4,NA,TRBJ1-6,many,CASSLGGRNSPLHF,TGTGCCAGCAGCTTGGGAGGGCGCAATTCACCCCTCCACTTT
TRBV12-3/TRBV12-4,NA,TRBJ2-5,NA,CASTGGPQETQYF,TGTGCCAGTACTGGGGGCCCCCAAGAGACCCAGTACTTC
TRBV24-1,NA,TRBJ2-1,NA,CATSGPKGWRQFF,TGTGCCACCAGTGGTCCTAAAGGTTGGAGGCAGTTCTTC
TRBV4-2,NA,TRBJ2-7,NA,CASSSGLGLYEQYF,TGTGCCAGCAGCTCGGGACTGGGACTCTACGAGCAGTACTTC
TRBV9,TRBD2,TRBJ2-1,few,CASSVRSIAGGPYNEQFF,TGTGCCAGCAGCGTACGTTCGATAGCGGGAGGCCCGTACAATGAGCAGTTCTTC
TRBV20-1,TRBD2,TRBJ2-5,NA,CSVGTSGSGETQYF,TGCAGTGTCGGGACTAGCGGGAGCGGCGAGACCCAGTACTTC
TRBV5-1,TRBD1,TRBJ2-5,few,CASSAVQGSETQYF,TGCGCCAGCAGCGCCGTACAGGGGTCAGAGACCCAGTACTTC
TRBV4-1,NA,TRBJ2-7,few,CASSQFLLYEQYF,TGCGCCAGCAGCCAATTCCTCCTGTACGAGCAGTACTTC
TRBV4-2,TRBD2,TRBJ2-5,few,CASSQGEGRWETQYF,TGTGCCAGCAGCCAAGGGGAGGGGCGTTGGGAGACCCAGTACTTC
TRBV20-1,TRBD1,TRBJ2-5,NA,CSAQSRLTGPQETQYF,TGCAGTGCCCAATCCCGACTGACAGGGCCACAAGAGACCCAGTACTTC
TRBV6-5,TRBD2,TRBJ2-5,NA,CASSSVRGLAGAKETQYF,TGTGCCAGCAGTTCCGTCCGAGGACTAGCGGGGGCCAAAGAGACCCAGTACTTC
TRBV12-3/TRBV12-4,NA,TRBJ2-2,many,CASSFVFTGELFF,TGTGCCAGCAGTTTTGTGTTTACCGGGGAGCTGTTTTTT
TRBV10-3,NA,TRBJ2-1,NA,CAIRPEGSSYNEQFF,TGTGCCATCAGACCAGAGGGTAGCTCCTACAATGAGCAGTTCTTC
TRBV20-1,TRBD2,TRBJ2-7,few,CSASPTSGRAYEQYF,TGCAGTGCTAGCCCGACTAGCGGGAGGGCCTACGAGCAGTACTTC
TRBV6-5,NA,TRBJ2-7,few,CASSYSPGLQADF,TGTGCCAGCAGTTACTCCCCGGGACTTCAGGCAGACTTC